Below, 16 T cell receptor beta chains from the same sample are listed, as sequenced in a study of blood T cell repertoires in COVID-19. Profiling relied on immunoSEQ multiplex PCR, and the TCRdb table lists in-frame clones only, not all of them. Among over 250,000 clones listed, roughly 85% were seen once. The sequencing input was peripheral blood. These receptors were collected from a man aged 50 to 60 with active or convalescent COVID-19.

The rearrangement joins TRBV4-1 to TRBJ1-4, with a weak D call TRBD1 (5 bases). The length of the CDR3 is 16 residues. V was shortened by 4 bases and J by 7 bases, with 19 bases between the two germline ends. CDR1 and CDR2 (germline): MGHRA, YSYEKL. CDR3 sequence: CASSPAPGHSIEKLFF. For the CDR3, the DNA is TGCGCCAGCAGCCCCGCCCCTGGACATTCGATTGAAAAACTGTTTTTT.

This clone has only a few counts. V and J are TRBV11-2 and TRBJ2-3, with a weak D call TRBD2 (6 bases). The CDR3 runs 16 residues. The V end lost 0 bases, the J end lost 11 bases, and 21 bases lay between the germline ends. Germline CDR1 SGHAT, CDR2 FQNNGV. CDR3 nucleotides: TGTGCCAGCAGCTTAGAAGAGGCGGGGAGCACGGGTGGGCAGTATTTT. This gives the protein CASSLEEAGSTGGQYF.

This chain links TRBV9 with TRBJ2-7; maybe TRBD1 (6 bases). Between the trimmed V and J ends, which lost 0 bases and 3 bases, there was a span of 16 bases. The germline V gene has CDR1 SGDLS and CDR2 YYNGEE. The CDR3 consists of 16 residues. The CDR3 DNA is TGTGCCAGCAGCGTAGACCCCAGCAGGGGTTTCTACGAGCAGTACTTC. Its protein product is CASSVDPSRGFYEQYF.

The rearrangement links TRBV19 to TRBJ1-1, with 7 positions matching TRBD1. With V trimmed by 4 bases and J by 1 base, 3 bases remained unmatched. Germline CDR1 LNHDA, CDR2 SQIVND (reference sequence). The length of the CDR3 is 14 residues. CDR3 sequence: CASSTGGRNTEAFF. CDR3 DNA sequence: TGTGCCAGTAGTACAGGGGGAAGGAACACTGAAGCTTTCTTT.

The rearrangement links TRBV9 to TRBJ1-3; no firm D call. The germline V gene encodes CDR1 SGDLS and CDR2 YYNGEE. The CDR3 spans 15 residues. Between the trimmed V and J ends, which lost 1 base and 0 bases, there was a span of 8 bases. This CDR3 reads CASSVSGTSGNTIYF. The DNA of the CDR3 is TGTGCCAGCAGCGTATCGGGAACCTCTGGAAACACCATATATTTT. Full variable domain (remainder filled in from reference TRBV9 and TRBJ1-3): DSGVTQTPKHLITATGQRVTLRCSPRSGDLSVYWYQQSLDQGLQFLIQYYNGEERAKGNILERFSAQQFPDLHSELNLSSLELGDSALYFCASSVSGTSGNTIYFGEGSWLTVV.

The chain joins TRBV7-3 to TRBJ2-3; maybe TRBD1 (5 bases). Per the germline V gene, CDR1 is SGHTA and CDR2 is FQGTGA. Trimming shortened V by 3 bases and J by 0 bases, and 10 bases separated the two germline ends. The CDR3 runs to 15 residues. As DNA, the CDR3 is TGTGCCAGCAGCTTCAGGGCCTCTAGCACAGATACGCAGTATTTT. It translates to CASSFRASSTDTQYF.

The CDR3 here is CASRRAGALNTEAFF. As DNA, the CDR3 is TGTGCCAGCAGGCGGGCGGGCGCTTTGAACACTGAAGCTTTCTTT. The rearrangement joins TRBV25-1 to TRBJ1-1; D is ambiguous. The CDR3 is 15 residues long. Germline CDR1 reads MGHDK; CDR2 reads SYGVNS. V was cut by 6 bases and J by 0 bases, with 14 bases left in between.

This clone came up once. The rearrangement uses TRBV7-2 and TRBJ1-3, with unresolved D. The CDR3 sequence is 15 residues long. V lost 1 base and J 0 bases, leaving 7 bases between the germline ends. Germline CDR1 is SGHTA and CDR2 is FQGNSA. This chain's CDR3 is CASSLGPVSGNTIYF. The DNA of the CDR3 is TGTGCCAGCAGCTTAGGGCCTGTCTCTGGAAACACCATATATTTT.

The genes are TRBV27 and TRBJ2-7, with 11 bases that match TRBD2. Looked up from germline, CDR1 is MNHEY and CDR2 is SMNVEV (reference sequence). The J segment lost 2 bases and the V segment lost 4 bases, leaving 13 bases of the junction unmatched. CDR3 size: 18 residues. In DNA form, the CDR3 reads TGTGCCAGCAGTTCACATCTTCCGGGACTAGCGGCGACCTACGAGCAGTACTTC. Its translation is CASSSHLPGLAATYEQYF.

The chain employs TRBV7-3 and TRBJ2-7; 12 positions match TRBD2. This CDR3 is 14 amino acids long. Germline V gene data show CDR1 as SGHTA and CDR2 as FQGTGA. Germline trimming cut 5 bases from V and 5 bases from J; bases unmatched to any gene: 4. CDR3 sequence: CASSPGLAGHEQYF. CDR3 DNA sequence: TGTGCCAGCAGCCCCGGACTAGCGGGACACGAGCAGTACTTC.

J is TRBJ2-3 and V is TRBV30; no firm D call. Germline assignment: CDR1 GTSNPN and CDR2 SVGIG (reference sequence). The V end was cut by 1 base, the J end by 8 bases, with 16 bases between. The CDR3 contains 14 residues. CDR3: CAWSGVNPRSTQYF. DNA of the CDR3: TGTGCCTGGAGTGGCGTTAACCCGCGGAGTACGCAGTATTTT.

This clone was seen just once. V and J are TRBV28 and TRBJ2-4; 7 bases fit TRBD2. The CDR3 extends over 14 amino acids. The J segment lost 1 base and the V segment lost 7 bases, leaving 4 bases of the junction unmatched. The germline CDR1 and CDR2 sequences are MDHEN and SYDVKM. The CDR3 DNA reads as TGTGCCAGCACTGAGGGAGGGGCCAAAAACATTCAGTACTTC. Protein product: CASTEGGAKNIQYF.

Written as DNA, the CDR3 is TGTGCCAGCAGCTTACTCGTTACCTACGAGCAGTACTTC. Its protein product is CASSLLVTYEQYF. The gene calls are TRBV7-2 and TRBJ2-7; unclear D gene. V gave up 2 bases and J gave up 2 bases, with 7 bases separating them. This CDR3 region has 13 residues. From germline, CDR1 is SGHTA and CDR2 FQGNSA.

This chain joins TRBV4-2 and TRBJ2-7; D uncertain. Per germline, CDR1 LGHNA and CDR2 YNFKEQ. The CDR3 length is 14 residues. Trimming removed 0 bases at V and 5 bases at J, with 11 bases between. The CDR3 bases are TGTGCCAGCAGCCAAGATGGTAGACACCACGAGCAGTACTTC. Protein sequence: CASSQDGRHHEQYF.

The gene calls are TRBV12-3 or TRBV12-4 and TRBJ1-2, with D perhaps TRBD1 (5 bases). The CDR3 spans 13 residues. V gave up 2 bases and J gave up 6 bases, with 10 bases separating them. CDR3 sequence: CASSLWGENGYTF. The CDR3 DNA reads TGTGCCAGCAGTTTATGGGGGGAGAATGGCTACACCTTC.

The genes are TRBV28 and TRBJ2-7, with unresolved D. The V end lost 6 bases, the J end lost 4 bases, and 7 bases lay between the germline ends. CDR3 length: 11 amino acids. Germline loops: CDR1 MDHEN, CDR2 SYDVKM. The DNA of the CDR3 is TGTGCCAGCAGGCAGGCGTACGAGCAGTACTTC. It is translated as CASRQAYEQYF.